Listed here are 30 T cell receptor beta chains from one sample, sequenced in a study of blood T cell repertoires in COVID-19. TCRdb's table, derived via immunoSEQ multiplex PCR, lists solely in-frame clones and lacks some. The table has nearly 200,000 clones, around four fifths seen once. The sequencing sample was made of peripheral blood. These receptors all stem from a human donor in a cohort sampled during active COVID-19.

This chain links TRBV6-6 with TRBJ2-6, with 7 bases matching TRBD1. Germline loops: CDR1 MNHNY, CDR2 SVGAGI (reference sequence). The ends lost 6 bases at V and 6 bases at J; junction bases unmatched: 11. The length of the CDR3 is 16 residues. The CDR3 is CASSPTDRVAANVLTF. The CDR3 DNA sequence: TGTGCCAGCAGCCCAACCGACAGGGTTGCGGCCAACGTCCTGACTTTC.

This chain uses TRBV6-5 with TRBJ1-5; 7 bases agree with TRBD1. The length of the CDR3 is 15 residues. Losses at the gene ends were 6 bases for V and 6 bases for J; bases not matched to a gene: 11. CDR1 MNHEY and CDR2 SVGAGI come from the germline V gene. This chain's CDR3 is CASRRGQDPGQPQHF. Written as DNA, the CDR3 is TGTGCCAGCAGAAGAGGACAGGACCCAGGTCAGCCCCAGCATTTT.

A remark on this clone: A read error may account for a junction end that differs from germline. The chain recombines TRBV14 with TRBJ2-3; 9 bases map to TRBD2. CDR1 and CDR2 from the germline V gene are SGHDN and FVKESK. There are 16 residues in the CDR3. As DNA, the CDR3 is TGTGCCAGCAGACAAGCGGGAGGCTTCTCCCCAGATACGCAGTATTTT. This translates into CASRQAGGFSPDTQYF.

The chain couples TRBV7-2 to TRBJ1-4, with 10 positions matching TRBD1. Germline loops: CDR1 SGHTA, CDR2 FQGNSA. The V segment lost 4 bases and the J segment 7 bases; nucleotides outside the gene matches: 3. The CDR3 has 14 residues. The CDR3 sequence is CASSSGQGTEKLFF. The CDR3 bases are TGTGCCAGCAGCTCGGGACAGGGGACTGAAAAACTGTTTTTT.

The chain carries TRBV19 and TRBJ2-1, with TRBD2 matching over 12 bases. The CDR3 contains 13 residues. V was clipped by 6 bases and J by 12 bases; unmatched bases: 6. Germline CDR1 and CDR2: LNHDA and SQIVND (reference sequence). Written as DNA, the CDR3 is TGTGCCAGTAGCACTAGCGGGAGGACCAGGCAGTTCTTC. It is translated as CASSTSGRTRQFF.

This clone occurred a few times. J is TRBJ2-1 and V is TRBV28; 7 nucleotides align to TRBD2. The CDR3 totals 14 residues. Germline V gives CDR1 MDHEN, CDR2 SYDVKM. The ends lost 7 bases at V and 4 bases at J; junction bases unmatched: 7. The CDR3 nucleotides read TGTGCCAGCAAGCCTAGCGGACTTTACAATGAGCAGTTCTTC. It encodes CASKPSGLYNEQFF.

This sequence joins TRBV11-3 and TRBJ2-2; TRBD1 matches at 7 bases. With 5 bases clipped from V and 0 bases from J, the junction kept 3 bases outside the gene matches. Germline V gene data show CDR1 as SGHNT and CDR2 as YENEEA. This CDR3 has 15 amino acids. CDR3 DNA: TGTGCCAGCAGCCGGGACAGAGCGAACACCGGGGAGCTGTTTTTT. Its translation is CASSRDRANTGELFF.

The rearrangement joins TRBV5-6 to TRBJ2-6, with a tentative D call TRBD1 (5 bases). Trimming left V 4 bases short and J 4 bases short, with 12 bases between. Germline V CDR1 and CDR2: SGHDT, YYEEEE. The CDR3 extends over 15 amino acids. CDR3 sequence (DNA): TGTGCCAGCAGCGACGAAGGGGCCGGGGCCAACGTCCTGACTTTC. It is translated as CASSDEGAGANVLTF.

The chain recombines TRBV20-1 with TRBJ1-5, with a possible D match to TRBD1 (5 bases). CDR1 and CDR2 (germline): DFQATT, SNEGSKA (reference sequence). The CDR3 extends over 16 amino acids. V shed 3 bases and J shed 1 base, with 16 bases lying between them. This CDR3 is CSASRRAGSSNQPQHF. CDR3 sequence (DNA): TGCAGTGCTAGTAGGAGGGCAGGGTCGAGCAATCAGCCCCAGCATTTT.

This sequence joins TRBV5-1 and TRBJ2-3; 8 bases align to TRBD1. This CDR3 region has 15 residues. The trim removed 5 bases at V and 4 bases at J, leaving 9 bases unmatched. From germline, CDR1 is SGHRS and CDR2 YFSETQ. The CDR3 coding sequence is TGCGCCAGCAGGCCCCAGGGGGCAGGGGCAGATACGCAGTATTTT. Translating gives CASRPQGAGADTQYF.

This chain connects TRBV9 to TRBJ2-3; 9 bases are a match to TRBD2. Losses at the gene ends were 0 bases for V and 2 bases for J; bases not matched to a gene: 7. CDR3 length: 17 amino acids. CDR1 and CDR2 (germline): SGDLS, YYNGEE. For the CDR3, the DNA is TGTGCCAGCAGCGTAGTTGTGACTAGCGGTTCCACAGATACGCAGTATTTT. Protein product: CASSVVVTSGSTDTQYF. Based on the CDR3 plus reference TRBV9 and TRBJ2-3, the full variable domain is DSGVTQTPKHLITATGQRVTLRCSPRSGDLSVYWYQQSLDQGLQFLIQYYNGEERAKGNILERFSAQQFPDLHSELNLSSLELGDSALYFCASSVVVTSGSTDTQYFGPGTRLTVL.

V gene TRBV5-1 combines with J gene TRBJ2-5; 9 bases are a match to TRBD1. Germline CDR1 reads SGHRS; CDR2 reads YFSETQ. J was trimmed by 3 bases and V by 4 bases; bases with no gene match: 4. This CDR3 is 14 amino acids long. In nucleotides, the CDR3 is TGCGCCAGCAGCCCTCGGACAGGGGAAGAGACCCAGTACTTC. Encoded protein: CASSPRTGEETQYF.

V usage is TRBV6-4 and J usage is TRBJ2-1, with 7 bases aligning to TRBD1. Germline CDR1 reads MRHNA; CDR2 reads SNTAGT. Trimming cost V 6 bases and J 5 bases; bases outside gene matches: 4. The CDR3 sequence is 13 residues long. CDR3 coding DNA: TGTGCCAGCAGCTTCGACAGGGACAATGAGCAGTTCTTC. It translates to CASSFDRDNEQFF.

In DNA form, the CDR3 reads TGTGCCACCAGTGCAGGGGACCAGACCACAGATACGCAGTATTTT. It encodes CATSAGDQTTDTQYF. This chain links TRBV24-1 with TRBJ2-3, with D possibly being TRBD1 (6 bases). This CDR3 spans 15 amino acids. V lost 5 bases, J lost 2 bases, and 13 bases lay in between. CDR1 is KGHDR, CDR2 SFDVKD, per germline.

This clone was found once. CDR3 sequence (DNA): TGTGCCTGGGGAGAGTGGACAGGGCTCCCTGGGAACGAAAAACTGTTTTTT. Translating it yields CAWGEWTGLPGNEKLFF. The chain uses TRBV30 and TRBJ1-4; 8 bases fit TRBD1. This CDR3 comprises 17 residues. Germline assignment: CDR1 GTSNPN and CDR2 SVGIG (reference sequence). Losses at the gene ends were 5 bases for V and 8 bases for J; bases not matched to a gene: 19.

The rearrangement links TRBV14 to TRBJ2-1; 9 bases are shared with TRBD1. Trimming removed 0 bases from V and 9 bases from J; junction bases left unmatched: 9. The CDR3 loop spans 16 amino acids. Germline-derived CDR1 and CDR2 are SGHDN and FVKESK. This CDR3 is CASSQDGTGLRGEQFF. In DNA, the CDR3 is TGTGCCAGCAGCCAAGATGGGACAGGGCTGCGGGGTGAGCAGTTCTTC. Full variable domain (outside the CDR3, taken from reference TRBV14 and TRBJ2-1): EAGVTQFPSHSVIEKGQTVTLRCDPISGHDNLYWYRRVMGKEIKFLLHFVKESKQDESGMPNNRFLAERTGGTYSTLKVQPAELEDSGVYFCASSQDGTGLRGEQFFGPGTRLTVL.

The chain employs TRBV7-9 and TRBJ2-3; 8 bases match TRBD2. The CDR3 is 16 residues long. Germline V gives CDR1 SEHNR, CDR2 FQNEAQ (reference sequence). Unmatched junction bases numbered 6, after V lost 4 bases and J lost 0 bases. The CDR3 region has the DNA TGTGCCAGCAGCTCGGGACTAGGTACTAGCACAGATACGCAGTATTTT. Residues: CASSSGLGTSTDTQYF.

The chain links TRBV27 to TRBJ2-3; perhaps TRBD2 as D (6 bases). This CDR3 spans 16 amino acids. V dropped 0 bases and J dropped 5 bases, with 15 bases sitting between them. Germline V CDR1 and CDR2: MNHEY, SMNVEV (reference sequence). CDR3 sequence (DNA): TGTGCCAGCAGTTTATCGTCCGGGAGCGGCGTAGATACGCAGTATTTT. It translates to CASSLSSGSGVDTQYF.

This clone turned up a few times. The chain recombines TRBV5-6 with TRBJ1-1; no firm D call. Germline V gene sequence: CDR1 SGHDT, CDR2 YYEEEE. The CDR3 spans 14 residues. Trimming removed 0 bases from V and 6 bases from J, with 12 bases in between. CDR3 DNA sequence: TGTGCCAGCAGCTTGGGATGGGCCCGCCCTGAAGCTTTCTTT. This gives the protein CASSLGWARPEAFF.

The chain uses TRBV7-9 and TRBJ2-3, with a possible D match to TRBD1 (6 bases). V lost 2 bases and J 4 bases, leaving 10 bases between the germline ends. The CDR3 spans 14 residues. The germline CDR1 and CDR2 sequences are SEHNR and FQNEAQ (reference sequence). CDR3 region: CASSLIQGSDTQYF. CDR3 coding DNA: TGTGCCAGCAGCTTAATCCAGGGGTCAGATACGCAGTATTTT.

This chain's CDR3 is CASSSPPGTGDTQYF. In DNA form, the CDR3 reads TGTGCCAGCAGCTCCCCTCCCGGGACAGGTGATACGCAGTATTTT. V gene TRBV7-2 combines with J gene TRBJ2-3; TRBD1 matches at 8 bases. Germline-derived CDR1 and CDR2 are SGHTA and FQGNSA. V dropped 4 bases and J dropped 6; count of bases not matched to a gene: 9. The CDR3 extends over 15 amino acids.

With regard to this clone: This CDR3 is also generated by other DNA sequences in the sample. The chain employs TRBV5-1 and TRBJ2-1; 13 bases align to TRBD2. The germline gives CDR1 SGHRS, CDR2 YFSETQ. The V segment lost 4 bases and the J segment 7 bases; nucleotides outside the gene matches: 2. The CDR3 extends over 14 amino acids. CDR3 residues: CASSTSGRGNEQFF. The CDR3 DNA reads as TGCGCCAGCAGCACTAGCGGGAGGGGGAATGAGCAGTTCTTC.

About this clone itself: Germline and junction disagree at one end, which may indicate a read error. DNA for the CDR3: TGTGCCAGCCGTGAAGGGCCGAACACTGAAGCTTTCTTT. Protein sequence: CASREGPNTEAFF. The genes are TRBV6-1 and TRBJ1-1, with no clear D. Germline CDR1 is MNHNS and CDR2 is SASEGT. This CDR3 has 13 residues.

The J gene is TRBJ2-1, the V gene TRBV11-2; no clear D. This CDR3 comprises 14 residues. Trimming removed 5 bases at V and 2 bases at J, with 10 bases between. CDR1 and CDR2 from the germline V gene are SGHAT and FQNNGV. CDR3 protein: CASSRGATYNEQFF. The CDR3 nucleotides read TGTGCCAGCAGCCGAGGAGCAACCTACAATGAGCAGTTCTTC.

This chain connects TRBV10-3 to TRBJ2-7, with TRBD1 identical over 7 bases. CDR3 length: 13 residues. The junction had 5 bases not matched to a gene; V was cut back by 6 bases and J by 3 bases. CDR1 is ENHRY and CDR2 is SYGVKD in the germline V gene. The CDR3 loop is CAISRQGRYEQYF. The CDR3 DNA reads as TGTGCCATCAGCCGACAGGGACGCTACGAGCAGTACTTC.

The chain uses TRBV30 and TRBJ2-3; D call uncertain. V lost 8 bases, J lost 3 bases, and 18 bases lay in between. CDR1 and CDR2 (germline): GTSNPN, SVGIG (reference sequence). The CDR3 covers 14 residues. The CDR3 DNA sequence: TGTGCCATCCGCCCGGTAGTTGGTACAGATACGCAGTATTTT. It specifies CAIRPVVGTDTQYF.

The CDR3 nucleotides read TGTGCCAGCAGCCGGGACAGGTTTACCAAAAACATTCAGTACTTC. Translated, it gives CASSRDRFTKNIQYF. V and J are TRBV14 and TRBJ2-4; TRBD1 matches at 8 bases. Germline V lookup: CDR1 SGHDN, CDR2 FVKESK. The CDR3 totals 15 residues. Unmatched junction bases numbered 4, after V lost 4 bases and J lost 2 bases.

The CDR3 region is CASSHHGNPNTEAFF. For the CDR3, the DNA is TGTGCCAGCAGCCACCACGGGAACCCGAACACTGAAGCTTTCTTT. J is TRBJ1-1 and V is TRBV3-1 (or the pseudogene TRBV3-2), with D uncertain. The CDR3 consists of 15 residues. V dropped 3 bases and J dropped 1 base, with 12 bases sitting between them. Germline loops: CDR1 LGHDT, CDR2 YNNKEL (reference sequence).

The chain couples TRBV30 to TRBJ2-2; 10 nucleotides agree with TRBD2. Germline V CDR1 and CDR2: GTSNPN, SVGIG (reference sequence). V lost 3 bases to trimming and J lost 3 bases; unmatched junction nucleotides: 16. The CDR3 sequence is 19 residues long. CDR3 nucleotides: TGTGCCTGGAGAGTCTCGGAGGGCCTAGCGGGGGTAGACACCGGGGAGCTGTTTTTT. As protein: CAWRVSEGLAGVDTGELFF.

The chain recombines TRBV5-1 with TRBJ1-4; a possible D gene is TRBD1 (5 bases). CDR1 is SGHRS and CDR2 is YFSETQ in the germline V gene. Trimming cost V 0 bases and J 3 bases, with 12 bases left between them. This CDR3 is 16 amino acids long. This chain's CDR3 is CASSLAGSGANEKLFF. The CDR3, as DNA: TGCGCCAGCAGCTTGGCAGGTTCGGGGGCTAATGAAAAACTGTTTTTT.